The source of this T cell receptor beta chain is a study of blood T cell repertoires in COVID-19. About the research overall: There were acute and convalescent COVID-19 samples, and they came from the United States, Italy and Spain. T cells, B-cell-depleted T cells, or PBMCs provided the cDNA or gDNA that served as material.

Original processing notes: From reference gene primer amplification, estimates of nucleated cell counts were derived. Method: immunoSEQ multiplex PCR; TCRdb's copy keeps in-frame clones and lacks some. Clone size and the V and J calls come from that table; the DNA yielded D and trimming. The table shows 400,000 to 550,000 clones, with around 89% occurring only once. CDR1 and CDR2 (germline): MNHEY, SMNVEV (reference sequence). Trimming removed 6 bases from V and 7 bases from J, with 18 bases in between. The CDR3 has 14 amino acids. This clone turned up a few times. The source of this sequence is a woman younger than 45 with acute or convalescent COVID-19. Material for sequencing was peripheral blood. V and J are TRBV27 and TRBJ1-2, with D possibly matching TRBD1 (6 bases). Written as DNA, the CDR3 is TGTGCCAGCAGCCACGGGGGGGGCAAGGGTGGCTACACCTTC. It codes for CASSHGGGKGGYTF.